This is a list of T cell receptor beta chains from one sample in a study of a mutant IDH1 vaccine in newly diagnosed glioma. Profiling relied on immunoSEQ multiplex PCR, and the TCRdb table lists in-frame clones only, not all of them. The table lists more than 25,000 clones, about 70% of them singletons. Antigens for these TCRs are unknown. Sample: PBMCs, taken from a glioma patient whose treatment included an IDH1 peptide vaccine. The receptors here all came from a man in his fifties with glioma. Both conserved end residues are part of each CDR3. D genes are given only for firm matches. Rows may omit the clone size; those that give it use once, few, many or a size class.

- TRBJ2-2 TRBV5-1 - TGCGCCAGCAGCCCCGACGGATATAACACCGGGGAGCTGTTTTTT CASSPDGYNTGELFF
once TRBJ2-3 TRBV7-7 TRBD2 TGTGCTAGCAGCCCCGGACTAGCGGGAGTTCGGGCAGATACGCAGTATTTT CASSPGLAGVRADTQYF
- TRBJ2-4 TRBV2 - TGTGCCAGCAGGACATCAGGGCGTTCGGCCAAAAACATTCAGTACTTC CASRTSGRSAKNIQYF
- TRBJ1-2 TRBV5-4 - TGTGCCAGCAGCTGGGGTTACGGCTACACCTTC CASSWGYGYTF
- TRBJ1-2 TRBV2 - TGTGCCAGCAGTGAAGCCGAGAGGGCTGGAGGCTACACCTTC CASSEAERAGGYTF
- TRBJ2-7 TRBV25-1 - TGTGCCAGCAGTGATCGAGGCCACAACTACGAGCAGTACTTC CASSDRGHNYEQYF
- TRBJ2-7 TRBV7-9 TRBD2 TGTGCCAGCAGCTTAAAGCGGGGACCCTACGAGCAGTACTTC CASSLKRGPYEQYF
- TRBJ2-3 TRBV7-2 TRBD2 TGTGCCTCTGGGGTAGCGGGGTTCACAGATACGCAGTATTTT CASGVAGFTDTQYF
- TRBJ2-7 TRBV5-1 TRBD1 TGCGCCAGCAGCTTACCGGGACAGGGTACCCACAACGAGCAGTACTTC CASSLPGQGTHNEQYF
- TRBJ1-2 TRBV19 - TGTGCCAGTAGTTTCAGGGATCGCTATGGCTACACCTTC CASSFRDRYGYTF
- TRBJ1-1 TRBV6-1 TRBD1 TGTGCCAGCGAGACAGGGAGAGTGAACACTGAAGCTTTCTTT CASETGRVNTEAFF
- TRBJ1-2 TRBV19 TRBD1 TGTGCCAGTAGTCCCTTCAGGGGGGGCTATGGCTACACCTTC CASSPFRGGYGYTF
few TRBJ2-3 TRBV13 - TGTGCCAGCAGCTTCCGAGTTACTAGCACAGATACGCAGTATTTT CASSFRVTSTDTQYF
- TRBJ2-7 TRBV5-1 TRBD2 TGCGCCAGCAGCTCACTAGCGGGAGGGCCCGACGAGCAGTACTTC CASSSLAGGPDEQYF
- TRBJ2-2 TRBV9 TRBD2 TGTGCCAGCAGCCGGGGACTAGCGGGGGGTAACACCGGGGAGCTGTTTTTT CASSRGLAGGNTGELFF
- TRBJ1-5 TRBV2 - TGTGCCAGCAGTGAAAGAGACAGGAATATCTATAGCAATCAGCCCCAGCATTTT CASSERDRNIYSNQPQHF
- TRBJ1-2 TRBV5-1 - TGCGCCAGCAGCTCGCCTGGAGAACTCTATGGCTACACCTTC CASSSPGELYGYTF
- TRBJ1-2 TRBV6-6 TRBD1 TGTGCCAGCGCGACAGGGGGCGCCGACTATGGCTACACCTTC CASATGGADYGYTF
- TRBJ2-5 TRBV7-2 TRBD1 TGTGCCAGCAGCTTATTCCCCAGGGGGCGGGTGGGCGAGACCCAGTACTTC CASSLFPRGRVGETQYF
- TRBJ2-7 TRBV27 - TGTGCCAGCAGTTTTATCGGAAGGGGGGAGCAGTACTTC CASSFIGRGEQYF
once TRBJ1-1 TRBV18 - TGTGCCAGCTCACCAAGACCTTACACTGAAGCTTTCTTT CASSPRPYTEAFF
- TRBJ1-3 TRBV30 - TGTGCCGGAACCCAGGGCTCTGGAAACACCATATATTTT CAGTQGSGNTIYF
- TRBJ1-4 TRBV7-9 - TGTGCCAGCAGCTTAGTGAACCAGGGGCTTGTGAAACTGTTTTTT CASSLVNQGLVKLFF
- TRBJ1-1 TRBV27 TRBD1 TGTGCCAGCAGTTTTGCAGGGGGAAACACTGAAGCTTTCTTT CASSFAGGNTEAFF
- TRBJ1-5 TRBV6-1 - TGTGCCAGCAGTGGGGGTTTACAGGACATAGTGAGCAATCAGCCCCAGCATTTT CASSGGLQDIVSNQPQHF
medium-sized TRBJ2-3 TRBV25-1 - TGTGCCAGCAGTGTAAGGGGGGGTAGCACAGATACGCAGTATTTT CASSVRGGSTDTQYF
- TRBJ1-2 TRBV5-6 - TGTGCCAGCAGCTTGGGGACAGTCTTCAATAGCTACACCTTC CASSLGTVFNSYTF
- TRBJ2-3 TRBV9 - TGTGCCAGCACCGAAGCCTTGGCTCTCCTCCGAGATACGCAGTATTTT CASTEALALLRDTQYF
- TRBJ2-2 TRBV9 - TGTGCCAGCAGCCTTACAGGATCGAACACCGGGGAGCTGTTTTTT CASSLTGSNTGELFF
- TRBJ2-5 TRBV5-4 - TGTGCCAGCAGCTTGCCCCCCAGCGGCAATCAAGAGACCCAGTACTTC CASSLPPSGNQETQYF
- TRBJ2-3 TRBV28 TRBD2 TGTGCCAGCAGACCCAGGGGGACTAGCGTAGCAGATACGCAGTATTTT CASRPRGTSVADTQYF
- TRBJ1-3 TRBV28 - TGTGCCAGCTGCCGGAGCGTAGGAGGAAACACCATATATTTT CASCRSVGGNTIYF
- TRBJ1-2 TRBV27 - TGTGCCAGCAGTTTAGCCCCTGGGACCGGCTACACCTTC CASSLAPGTGYTF
- TRBJ1-2 TRBV5-1 - TGCGCCAGCAGTCCGGGATCAAATCAGGGCTACACCTTC CASSPGSNQGYTF
- TRBJ1-1 TRBV14 TRBD1 TGTGCCAGCAGGCAGGTGGGACAGGGGTCATCTGAAGCTTTCTTT CASRQVGQGSSEAFF
- TRBJ1-5 TRBV6-1 - TGTGCCAGCATGGGGGAGAGCAATCAGCCCCAGCATTTT CASMGESNQPQHF
- TRBJ2-7 TRBV2 TRBD1 TGTGCCAGCAGTGAAGCCGGGACAGGGGCCGAGCAGTACTTC CASSEAGTGAEQYF
- TRBJ1-1 TRBV2 - TGTGCCCGCTCTGGAGCCCTTCGGGACACTGAAGCTTTCTTT CARSGALRDTEAFF
- TRBJ1-3 TRBV20-1 - TGCAGTCGGAGATCTGGAAACACCATATATTTT CSRRSGNTIYF
- TRBJ1-3 TRBV5-1 - TGCGCCAGCAGCTTGGATGGGGGAGGCTATCGTAACACCATATATTTT CASSLDGGGYRNTIYF
few TRBJ1-1 TRBV13 - TGTGCCAGCAGCTCGCGAGTGACAGCGAACACTGAAGCTTTCTTT CASSSRVTANTEAFF
few TRBJ1-5 TRBV7-2 TRBD1 TGTGCCAGCAGCTTTACAGGGGCCAGCAATCAGCCCCAGCATTTT CASSFTGASNQPQHF
- TRBJ2-1 TRBV6-5 TRBD2 TGTGCCAGCAGTTCCCCGCGGGGGGGCTCCTACAATGAGCAGTTCTTC CASSSPRGGSYNEQFF
few TRBJ1-1 TRBV10-3 - TGTGCCATCAGTGACCTGGCTGGGAACACTGAAGCTTTCTTT CAISDLAGNTEAFF
- TRBJ2-2 TRBV11-2 - TGTGCCAGCAGCCCCTCCGGGGGGCCCTCCACCGGGGAGCTGTTTTTT CASSPSGGPSTGELFF
- TRBJ2-7 TRBV2 TRBD1 TGTGCCAGCACGACAGGGATTAGCTCCTACGAGCAGTACTTC CASTTGISSYEQYF
- TRBJ2-7 TRBV30 - TGTGCCTGGAGTGTAAGTTCCTACGAGCAGTACTTC CAWSVSSYEQYF
- TRBJ2-2 TRBV30 TRBD2 TGTGCCTGGACACCTAGCGGGGCCGGGGAGCTGTTTTTT CAWTPSGAGELFF